These 6 T cell receptor beta chains share one sample of origin, sequenced in a study of blood T cell repertoires in COVID-19. The assay was immunoSEQ multiplex PCR, and TCRdb's table has in-frame clones only and misses some. The sample lists 300,000 or so clones, 86% occurring once. Sequenced material: peripheral blood. These TCRs come from a woman in her 50s with acute or convalescent COVID-19.

This clone was recorded only once. The chain carries TRBV29-1 and TRBJ1-2, with D perhaps matching TRBD1 (6 bases). The CDR3 extends over 12 amino acids. CDR1 and CDR2 from the germline V gene are SQVTM and ANQGSEA. V gave up 3 bases and J gave up 4 bases, with 9 bases separating them. The CDR3 DNA sequence: TGCAGCGTTGATGTGGGGGCCTATGGCTACACCTTC. Residues: CSVDVGAYGYTF.

This clone was recorded only once. The CDR3 nucleotides are TGTGCCAGCTCTCCTCAACAGGGGGCTGGAAACACCATATATTTT. It specifies CASSPQQGAGNTIYF. V is TRBV18 and J is TRBJ1-3; the match to TRBD1 covers 8 bases. In germline, CDR1 is KGHSH, CDR2 LQKENI. The CDR3 runs to 15 residues. J gave up 2 bases and V 6 bases, and 6 bases lay outside the gene matches.

The chain has TRBV27 and TRBJ1-2; possibly TRBD1 for D (5 bases). V was shortened by 9 bases and J by 10 bases, with 18 bases between the two germline ends. From germline, CDR1 is MNHEY and CDR2 SMNVEV (reference sequence). The CDR3 runs 12 residues. Here the CDR3 DNA reads TGTGCCAGATGGGGGGGTGAGACCTACTACACCTTC. Its protein is CARWGGETYYTF.

CDR3 nucleotides: TGTGCCAGCAGTGACGGGGTGACTAGCACAGATACGCAGTATTTT. It yields the protein CASSDGVTSTDTQYF. J is TRBJ2-3 and V is TRBV2, with a tentative D call TRBD2 (5 bases). Trimming took off 3 bases at V and 0 bases at J, with 10 bases between the two ends. The CDR3 has 15 amino acids. Germline CDR1 and CDR2: SNHLY and FYNNEI. The full variable domain, in which reference TRBV2 and TRBJ2-3 provide the parts outside the CDR3, is EPEVTQTPSHQVTQMGQEVILRCVPISNHLYFYWYRQILGQKVEFLVSFYNNEISEKSEIFDDQFSVERPDGSNFTLKIRSTKLEDSAMYFCASSDGVTSTDTQYFGPGTRLTVL.

To note about this clone: This CDR3 fails to terminate in the conserved phenylalanine or tryptophan, so it likely reflects a read error. The limits of the CDR3 on the DNA are not certain, so only TCRdb's listed CDR3 is given. The chain has TRBV9 and TRBJ2-3; TRBD2 is the table's D call, not checked against the DNA. The CDR3 extends over 10 residues, inclusive of both ends. Germline assignment: CDR1 SGDLS and CDR2 YYNGEE. This CDR3 reads CASSVVRGGH.

The chain has TRBV4-1 and TRBJ1-2; 10 bases map to TRBD1. Looked up from germline, CDR1 is MGHRA and CDR2 is YSYEKL. The CDR3 runs to 16 residues. V lost 3 bases, J lost 2 bases, and 6 bases stayed unmatched. CDR3 amino acids: CASSQRTGGRNYGYTF. The CDR3 DNA sequence: TGCGCCAGCAGCCAGCGGACAGGGGGAAGAAACTATGGCTACACCTTC.